The source of this TCR beta chain is a study of Ad26.COV2.S vaccination and SARS-CoV-2 variants. Regarding the study as a whole: Breadth, reportedly substantial, characterized the spike-specific CD8+ and CD4+ T cell responses after vaccination.

Notes on this clone: Its specificity is unknown.

Treatment in this sample: around 19 received Ad26.COV2.S at low or high dose, single or two shots; about 5 received placebo; per-sample allocation not given. Collection of the samples took place on day 63 after the first injection of vaccine or placebo. Spike of the Wuhan-strain SARS-CoV-2 was expressed by an Ad26 vector, which formed the vaccine. Here immunoSEQ multiplex PCR was the method, and the copy in TCRdb shows in-frame clones only, minus some. The data contain about 370,000 clones, roughly nine tenths of them seen just once; the ten biggest clones take up under 4%. Trimming removed 4 bases from V and 7 bases from J; junction bases left unmatched: 12. The CDR3 has 15 residues. The germline V gene has CDR1 SNHLY and CDR2 FYNNEI.

The sequence was collected from a person between 18 and 65 years old who received the Ad26.COV2.S COVID-19 vaccine or a placebo. The source was peripheral blood, collected in a trial of Ad26.COV2.S vaccine versus placebo. The rearrangement uses TRBV2 and TRBJ1-2, with 7 bases that match TRBD1. CDR3: CASSAMKGALFGYTF. The DNA of the CDR3 is TGTGCCAGCAGTGCAATGAAGGGGGCGTTATTTGGCTACACCTTC.